The 15 T cell receptor beta chains below all came from one sample that was sequenced in a study of cytomegalovirus exposure and HLA in healthy donors. The PCR had 60 Vbeta and 13 Jbeta primers. TCRdb's table, derived via immunoSEQ multiplex PCR, lists solely in-frame clones and lacks some. The sample holds 82,000 or so clones, 60% to 80% seen once. The sequenced sample was PBMCs. Receptors originate from a woman between 50 and 59 years old in good health and CMV-seropositive.

The rearrangement joins TRBV4-2 to TRBJ2-5; D call uncertain. The ends were cut back, 1 base at V and 3 bases at J, with 6 bases in the middle. CDR3 length: 13 amino acids. Germline V gene sequence: CDR1 LGHNA, CDR2 YNFKEQ. CDR3 amino acids: CASSQGSEETQYF. CDR3 nucleotide sequence: TGTGCCAGCAGCCAAGGCAGTGAAGAGACCCAGTACTTC.

The chain has TRBV6-1 and TRBJ1-1; perhaps TRBD1 as D (6 bases). Trimming pared 4 bases from V and 6 bases from J, leaving 9 bases between. The CDR3 totals 12 residues. Germline CDR1 reads MNHNS; CDR2 reads SASEGT. CDR3 sequence (DNA): TGTGCCAGCAGTGCAGGGGTGGCTGAAGCTTTCTTT. Residues: CASSAGVAEAFF.

The chain joins TRBV29-1 to TRBJ2-1; a weak D match, TRBD2 (6 bases). The V gene lost 5 bases and the J gene lost 6 bases, with 14 bases spanning the gap. In germline, CDR1 is SQVTM, CDR2 ANQGSEA. CDR3 length: 13 residues. Here the CDR3 DNA reads TGCAGCGTTTCTAACCAGGAGGGCAATGAGCAGTTCTTC. It translates to CSVSNQEGNEQFF.

The chain uses TRBV10-3 and TRBJ2-2; 8 nucleotides line up with TRBD1. This CDR3 is 13 amino acids long. Germline CDR1 ENHRY, CDR2 SYGVKD. V was clipped by 10 bases and J by 9 bases; unmatched bases: 10. The CDR3 DNA reads TGTGCCACCGGGGACAGGTGGCCCCGGGAGCTGTTTTTT. It translates to CATGDRWPRELFF.

This chain joins TRBV6-1 and TRBJ1-2, with TRBD1 matching 9 bases. Germline lookup yields CDR1 MNHNS and CDR2 SASEGT. The J segment lost 4 bases and the V segment lost 6 bases, leaving 3 bases of the junction unmatched. The CDR3 is made up of 13 amino acids. The DNA for the CDR3 is TGTGCCAGCAGGCTGACAGGGGGCTATGGCTACACCTTC. This translates into CASRLTGGYGYTF.

The chain joins TRBV5-4 to TRBJ2-1; weak D call: TRBD2 (5 bases). The V and J ends lost 1 base and 7 bases respectively, with 9 bases between them. The length of the CDR3 is 13 residues. Germline V gene data show CDR1 as SGHNT and CDR2 as YYREEE (reference sequence). The chain's CDR3 is CASSLPSSNEQFF. DNA for the CDR3: TGTGCCAGCAGCTTGCCTAGCTCTAATGAGCAGTTCTTC.

This clone has more than one count but fewer than ten. The CDR3 bases are TGTGCCAGCACCAATTTCAGCGGGAGGGCCGACGAGCAGTACTTC. It codes for CASTNFSGRADEQYF. The chain employs TRBV6-6 and TRBJ2-7; 10 nucleotides agree with TRBD2. Germline values: CDR1 MNHNY, CDR2 SVGAGI (reference sequence). V shed 7 bases and J 5 bases; nucleotides not matched to a gene: 11. The CDR3 consists of 15 residues.

The CDR3 nucleotides read TGTGCCAGCTCACCGATGGTGGGGGCGGAAACTGAAGCTTTCTTT. Translating gives CASSPMVGAETEAFF. The V gene is TRBV18, the J gene TRBJ1-1; maybe TRBD1 (6 bases). V was pared by 3 bases and J by 5 bases, with 16 bases between. Germline CDR1 KGHSH, CDR2 LQKENI. The CDR3 totals 15 residues.

This clone has a handful of counts. This rearrangement joins TRBV29-1 to TRBJ1-2; D possibly corresponds to TRBD1 (5 bases). CDR3 length: 13 residues. Trimming removed 4 bases from V and 2 bases from J, with 11 bases in between. Germline CDR1 is SQVTM and CDR2 is ANQGSEA. CDR3 sequence (DNA): TGCAGCGTTGTCCGGGACTCGAACTATGGCTACACCTTC. It yields the protein CSVVRDSNYGYTF.

In this sample, this clone turned up once. The chain combines TRBV10-3 with TRBJ2-1; no definite D call. Per germline, CDR1 ENHRY and CDR2 SYGVKD. V dropped 4 bases and J dropped 9 bases, with 10 bases sitting between them. The CDR3 is 12 residues long. CDR3: CAISATRGEQFF. The CDR3 DNA reads TGTGCCATCAGTGCCACCCGCGGTGAGCAGTTCTTC.

This chain joins TRBV28 and TRBJ1-5, with 10 bases matching TRBD1. Trimming cost V 6 bases and J 6 bases; bases outside gene matches: 5. CDR3 length: 14 amino acids. Germline V gene lookup returns CDR1 MDHEN and CDR2 SYDVKM. CDR3 nucleotides: TGTGCCAGCAGGGGGGGACAGGGGACTCAGCCCCAGCATTTT. This translates into CASRGGQGTQPQHF. Together with reference TRBV28 and TRBJ1-5, the CDR3 gives the full variable domain: DVKVTQSSRYLVKRTGEKVFLECVQDMDHENMFWYRQDPGLGLRLIYFSYDVKMKEKGDIPEGYSVSREKKERFSLILESASTNQTSMYLCASRGGQGTQPQHFGDGTRLSIL.

The V gene is TRBV9, the J gene TRBJ1-5, with D uncertain. The germline V and J ends were trimmed by 0 bases and 0 bases, with 7 bases remaining between them. Germline CDR1 and CDR2: SGDLS and YYNGEE. This CDR3 has 15 residues. The CDR3 loop reads CASSVGELSNQPQHF. The CDR3 DNA is TGTGCCAGCAGCGTAGGTGAACTTAGCAATCAGCCCCAGCATTTT. Full variable domain (rest looked up from reference TRBV9 and TRBJ1-5): DSGVTQTPKHLITATGQRVTLRCSPRSGDLSVYWYQQSLDQGLQFLIQYYNGEERAKGNILERFSAQQFPDLHSELNLSSLELGDSALYFCASSVGELSNQPQHFGDGTRLSIL.

In this sample, this clone turned up a few times. This chain links TRBV2 with TRBJ1-2, with 7 nucleotides matching TRBD1. Looked up from germline, CDR1 is SNHLY and CDR2 is FYNNEI. The CDR3 sequence is 14 residues long. V was clipped by 7 bases and J by 4 bases; unmatched bases: 9. The CDR3, as DNA: TGTGCCAGCACTAAAGACAGGGTCGGCTATGGCTACACCTTC. Amino acids: CASTKDRVGYGYTF. The full variable domain, in which reference TRBV2 and TRBJ1-2 provide the parts outside the CDR3, is EPEVTQTPSHQVTQMGQEVILRCVPISNHLYFYWYRQILGQKVEFLVSFYNNEISEKSEIFDDQFSVERPDGSNFTLKIRSTKLEDSAMYFCASTKDRVGYGYTFGSGTRLTVV.

The chain recombines TRBV10-3 with TRBJ2-7; weak D call: TRBD1 (5 bases). The germline V and J ends were trimmed by 0 bases and 3 bases, with 6 bases remaining between them. Germline values: CDR1 ENHRY, CDR2 SYGVKD. This CDR3 has 13 amino acids. The CDR3 DNA reads as TGTGCCATCAGTGAGTCGACAGACTACGAGCAGTACTTC. It encodes CAISESTDYEQYF.

The V gene is TRBV28, the J gene TRBJ2-7, with 8 bases aligning to TRBD1. From germline, CDR1 is MDHEN and CDR2 SYDVKM. Trimming took 5 bases from V and 3 from J; bases not matched to a gene: 12. The CDR3 covers 16 residues. CDR3 loop: CASSPPRQGIGYEQYF. The CDR3 coding sequence is TGTGCCAGCAGTCCTCCCCGACAGGGGATCGGCTACGAGCAGTACTTC.